This TCR beta chain is drawn from a study of OX40 agonist ivuxolimab in advanced cancers. Overall study results and limits: Among T cells, CD8+ cells averaged more expanded clones than CD4+ cells.

Concerning this clone itself: Its matching antigen is unknown.

The CDR3 has 15 residues. Per germline, CDR1 PRHDT and CDR2 FYEKMQ (reference sequence). V lost 3 bases, J lost 2 bases, and 10 bases lay in between. With baseline, cycle 4 day 1, and cycle 7 day 1 as timepoints, blood was sampled. Using immunoSEQ multiplex PCR, the repertoire was profiled, and TCRdb retains in-frame clones only, with some absent. The sample lists approximately 58,000 clones; 80% to 90% were seen once. Source: CD4+ or CD8+ T cells sorted from blood, taken in a trial of the OX40 agonist ivuxolimab. V and J are TRBV13 and TRBJ2-2, with D perhaps TRBD1 (5 bases). This TCR was sampled from an adult with an advanced solid tumor such as melanoma, head and neck, liver or kidney cancer. Here the CDR3 reads CASSFDRRNTGELFF. The DNA of the CDR3 is TGTGCCAGCAGCTTCGACAGACGTAACACCGGGGAGCTGTTTTTT.